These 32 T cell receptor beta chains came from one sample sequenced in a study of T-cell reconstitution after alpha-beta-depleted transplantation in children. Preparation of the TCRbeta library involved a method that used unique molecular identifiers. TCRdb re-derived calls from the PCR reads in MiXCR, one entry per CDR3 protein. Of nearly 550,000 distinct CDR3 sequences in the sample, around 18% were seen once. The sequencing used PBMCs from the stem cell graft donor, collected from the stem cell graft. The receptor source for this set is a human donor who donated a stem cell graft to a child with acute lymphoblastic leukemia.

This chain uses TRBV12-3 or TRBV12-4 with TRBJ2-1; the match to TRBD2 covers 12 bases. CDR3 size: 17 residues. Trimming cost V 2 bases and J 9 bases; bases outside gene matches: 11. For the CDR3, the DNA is TGTGCCAGCAGTTTAATGGGGCTAGCGGGAGGGCAGGGTGAGCAGTTCTTC. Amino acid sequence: CASSLMGLAGGQGEQFF.

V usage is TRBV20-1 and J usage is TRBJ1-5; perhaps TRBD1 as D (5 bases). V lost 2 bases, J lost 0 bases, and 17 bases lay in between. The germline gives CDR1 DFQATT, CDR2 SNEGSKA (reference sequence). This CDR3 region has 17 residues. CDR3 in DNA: TGCAGTGCTAGACCCCCCGTGGGGCGTTATAGCAATCAGCCCCAGCATTTT. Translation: CSARPPVGRYSNQPQHF.

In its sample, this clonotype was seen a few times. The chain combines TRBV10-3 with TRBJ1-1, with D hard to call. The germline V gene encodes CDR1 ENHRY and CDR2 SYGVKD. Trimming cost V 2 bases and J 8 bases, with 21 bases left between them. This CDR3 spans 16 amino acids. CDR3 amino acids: CAISEGVVNTEEEAFF. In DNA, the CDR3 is TGTGCCATCAGTGAGGGGGTGGTCAACACTGAAGAAGAAGCTTTCTTT.

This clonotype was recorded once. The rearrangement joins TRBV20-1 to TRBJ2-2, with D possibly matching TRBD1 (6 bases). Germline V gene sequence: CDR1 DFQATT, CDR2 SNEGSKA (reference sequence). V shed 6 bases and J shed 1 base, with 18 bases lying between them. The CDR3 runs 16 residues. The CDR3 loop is CSAQIRGRLNTGELFF. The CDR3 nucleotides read TGCAGTGCCCAAATCAGGGGACGGCTGAACACCGGGGAGCTGTTTTTT.

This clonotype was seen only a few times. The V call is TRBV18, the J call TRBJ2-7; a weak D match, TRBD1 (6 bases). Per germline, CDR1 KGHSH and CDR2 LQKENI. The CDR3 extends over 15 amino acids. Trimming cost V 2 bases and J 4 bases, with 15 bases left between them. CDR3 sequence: CASSPSPQGRYEQYF. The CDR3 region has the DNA TGTGCCAGCTCACCATCCCCACAGGGTCGGTACGAGCAGTACTTC.

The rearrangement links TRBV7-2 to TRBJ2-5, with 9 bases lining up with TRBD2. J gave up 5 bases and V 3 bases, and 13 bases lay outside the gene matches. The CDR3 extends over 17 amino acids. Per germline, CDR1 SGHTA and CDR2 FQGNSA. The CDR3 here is CASSLGLAGPLGETQYF. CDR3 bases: TGTGCCAGCAGCTTGGGGCTAGCGGGACCCCTAGGCGAGACCCAGTACTTC.

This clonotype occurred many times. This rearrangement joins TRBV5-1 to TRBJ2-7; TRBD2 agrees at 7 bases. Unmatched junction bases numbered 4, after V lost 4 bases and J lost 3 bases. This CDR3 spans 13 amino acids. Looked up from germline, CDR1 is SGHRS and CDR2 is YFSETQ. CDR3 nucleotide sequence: TGCGCCAGCAGCGGGGAGGGCCGCTACGAGCAGTACTTC. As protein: CASSGEGRYEQYF.

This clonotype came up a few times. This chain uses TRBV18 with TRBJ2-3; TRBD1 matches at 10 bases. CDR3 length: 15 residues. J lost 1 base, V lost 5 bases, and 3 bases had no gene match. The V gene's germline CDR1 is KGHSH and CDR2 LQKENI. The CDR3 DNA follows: TGTGCCAGCTCAATAGGACAGGGGGGCACAGATACGCAGTATTTT. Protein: CASSIGQGGTDTQYF.

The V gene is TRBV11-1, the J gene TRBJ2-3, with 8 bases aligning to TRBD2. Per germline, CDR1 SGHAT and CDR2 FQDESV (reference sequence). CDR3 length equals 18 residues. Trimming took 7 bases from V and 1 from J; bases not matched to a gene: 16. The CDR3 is CASTPGGAFSYGTDTQYF. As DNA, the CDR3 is TGTGCCAGCACCCCGGGGGGGGCGTTTTCCTACGGCACAGATACGCAGTATTTT.

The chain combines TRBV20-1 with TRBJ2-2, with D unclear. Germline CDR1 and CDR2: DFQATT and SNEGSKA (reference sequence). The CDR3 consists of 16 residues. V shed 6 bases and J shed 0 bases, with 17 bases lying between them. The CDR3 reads CSAHHPLLANTGELFF. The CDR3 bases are TGCAGTGCCCACCACCCCCTGCTAGCGAACACCGGGGAGCTGTTTTTT.

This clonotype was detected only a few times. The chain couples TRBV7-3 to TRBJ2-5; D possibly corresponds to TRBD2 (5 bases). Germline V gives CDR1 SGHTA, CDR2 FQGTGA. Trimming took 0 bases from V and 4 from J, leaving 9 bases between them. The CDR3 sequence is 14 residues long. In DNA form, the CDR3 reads TGTGCCAGCAGCTTAACGCCAAGCGGAGAGACCCAGTACTTC. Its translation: CASSLTPSGETQYF.

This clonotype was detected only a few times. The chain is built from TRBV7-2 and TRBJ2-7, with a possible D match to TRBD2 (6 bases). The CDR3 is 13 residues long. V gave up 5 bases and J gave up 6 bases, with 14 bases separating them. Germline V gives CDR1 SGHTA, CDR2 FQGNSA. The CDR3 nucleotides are TGTGCCAGCAGCCCGGGACTTATCGCCGAGCAGTACTTC. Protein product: CASSPGLIAEQYF.

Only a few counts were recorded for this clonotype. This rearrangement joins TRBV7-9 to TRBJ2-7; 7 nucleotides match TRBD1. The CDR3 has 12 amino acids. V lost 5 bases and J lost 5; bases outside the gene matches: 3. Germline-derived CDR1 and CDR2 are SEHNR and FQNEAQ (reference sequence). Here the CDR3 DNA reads TGTGCCAGCAGCGAAACAGGGGACGAGCAGTACTTC. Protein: CASSETGDEQYF.

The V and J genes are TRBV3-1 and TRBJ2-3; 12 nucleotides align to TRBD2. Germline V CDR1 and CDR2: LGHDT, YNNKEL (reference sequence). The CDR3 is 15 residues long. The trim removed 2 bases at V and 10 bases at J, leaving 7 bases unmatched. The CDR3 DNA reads TGTGCCAGCAGCCAACGACTAGCGGGAGCAGAAGCGCAGTATTTT. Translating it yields CASSQRLAGAEAQYF.

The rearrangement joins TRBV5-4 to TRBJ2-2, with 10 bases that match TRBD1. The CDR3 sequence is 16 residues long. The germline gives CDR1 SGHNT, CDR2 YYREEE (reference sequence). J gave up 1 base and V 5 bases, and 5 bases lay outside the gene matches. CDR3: CASRKGDRGNTGELFF. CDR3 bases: TGTGCCAGCAGAAAAGGGGACAGGGGGAACACCGGGGAGCTGTTTTTT.

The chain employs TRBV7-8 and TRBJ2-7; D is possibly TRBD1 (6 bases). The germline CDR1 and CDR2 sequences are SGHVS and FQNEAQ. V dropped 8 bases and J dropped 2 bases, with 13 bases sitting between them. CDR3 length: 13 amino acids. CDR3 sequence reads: CASLSTGTYEQYF. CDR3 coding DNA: TGTGCCAGCTTATCCACAGGGACCTACGAGCAGTACTTC.

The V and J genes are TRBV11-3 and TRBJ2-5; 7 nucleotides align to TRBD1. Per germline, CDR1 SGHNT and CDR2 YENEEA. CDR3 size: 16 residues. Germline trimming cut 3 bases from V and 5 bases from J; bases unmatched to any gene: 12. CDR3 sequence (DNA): TGTGCCAGCAGCTTCGTCGAGCCGACAGGGTACGAGACCCAGTACTTC. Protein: CASSFVEPTGYETQYF.

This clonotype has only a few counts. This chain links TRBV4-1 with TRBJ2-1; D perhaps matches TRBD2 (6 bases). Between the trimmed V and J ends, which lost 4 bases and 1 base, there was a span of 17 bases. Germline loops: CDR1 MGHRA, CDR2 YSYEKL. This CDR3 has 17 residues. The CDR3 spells CASSPTEGSGSYNEQFF. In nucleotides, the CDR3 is TGCGCCAGCAGCCCCACGGAGGGAAGCGGATCCTACAATGAGCAGTTCTTC.

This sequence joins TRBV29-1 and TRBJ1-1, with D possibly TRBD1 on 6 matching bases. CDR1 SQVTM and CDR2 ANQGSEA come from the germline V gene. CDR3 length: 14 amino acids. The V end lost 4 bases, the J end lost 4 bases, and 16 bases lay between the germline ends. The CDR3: CSVGGSGVGTEAFF. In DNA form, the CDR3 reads TGCAGCGTTGGGGGGTCAGGGGTGGGCACTGAAGCTTTCTTT.

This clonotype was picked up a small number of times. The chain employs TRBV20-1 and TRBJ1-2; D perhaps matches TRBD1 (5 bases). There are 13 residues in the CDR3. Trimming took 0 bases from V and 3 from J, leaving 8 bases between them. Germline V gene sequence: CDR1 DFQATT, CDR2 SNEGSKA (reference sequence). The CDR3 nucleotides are TGCAGTGCTAGAGAACGCAGGGACTATGGCTACACCTTC. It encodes CSARERRDYGYTF.

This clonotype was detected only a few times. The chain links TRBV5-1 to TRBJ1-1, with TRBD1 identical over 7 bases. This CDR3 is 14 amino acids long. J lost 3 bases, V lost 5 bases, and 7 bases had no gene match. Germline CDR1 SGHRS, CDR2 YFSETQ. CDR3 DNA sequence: TGCGCCAGCAGAGGGAGGGGGCGAGACACTGAAGCTTTCTTT. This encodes CASRGRGRDTEAFF. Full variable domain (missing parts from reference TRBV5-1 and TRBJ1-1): KAGVTQTPRYLIKTRGQQVTLSCSPISGHRSVSWYQQTPGQGLQFLFEYFSETQRNKGNFPGRFSGRQFSNSRSEMNVSTLELGDSALYLCASRGRGRDTEAFFGQGTRLTVV.

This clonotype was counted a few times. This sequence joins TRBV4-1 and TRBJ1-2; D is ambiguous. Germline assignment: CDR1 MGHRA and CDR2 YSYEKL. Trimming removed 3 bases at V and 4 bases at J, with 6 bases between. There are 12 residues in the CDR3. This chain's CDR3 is CASSQPGYGYTF. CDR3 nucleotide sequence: TGCGCCAGCAGCCAGCCTGGCTATGGCTACACCTTC.

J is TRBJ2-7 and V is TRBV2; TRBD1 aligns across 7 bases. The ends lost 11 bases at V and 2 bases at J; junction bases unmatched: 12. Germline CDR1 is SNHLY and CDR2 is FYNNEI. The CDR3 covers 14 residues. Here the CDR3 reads CASRDSILPYEQYF. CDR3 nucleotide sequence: TGTGCCTCCCGGGACAGTATTTTACCCTACGAGCAGTACTTC.

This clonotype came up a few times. The CDR3 sequence is CASSWGLAYNEQFF. In DNA, the CDR3 is TGTGCCAGCAGCTGGGGACTAGCTTACAATGAGCAGTTCTTC. V usage is TRBV7-2 and J usage is TRBJ2-1; 9 bases fit TRBD2. Losses at the gene ends were 4 bases for V and 4 bases for J; bases not matched to a gene: 2. This CDR3 is built from 14 residues. Germline V gene data show CDR1 as SGHTA and CDR2 as FQGNSA.

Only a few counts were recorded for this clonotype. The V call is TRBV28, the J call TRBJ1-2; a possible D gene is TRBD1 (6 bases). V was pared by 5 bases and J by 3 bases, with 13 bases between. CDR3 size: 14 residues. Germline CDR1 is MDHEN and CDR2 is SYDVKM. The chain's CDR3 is CASSPPQGYYGYTF. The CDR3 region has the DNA TGTGCCAGCAGTCCGCCACAGGGTTACTATGGCTACACCTTC.

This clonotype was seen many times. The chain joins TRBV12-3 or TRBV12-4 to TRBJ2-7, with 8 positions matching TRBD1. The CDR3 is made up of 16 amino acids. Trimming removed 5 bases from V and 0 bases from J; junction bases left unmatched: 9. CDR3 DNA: TGTGCCAGCAGTCCCATTTGGACAGGGATCTCCTACGAGCAGTACTTC. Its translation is CASSPIWTGISYEQYF.

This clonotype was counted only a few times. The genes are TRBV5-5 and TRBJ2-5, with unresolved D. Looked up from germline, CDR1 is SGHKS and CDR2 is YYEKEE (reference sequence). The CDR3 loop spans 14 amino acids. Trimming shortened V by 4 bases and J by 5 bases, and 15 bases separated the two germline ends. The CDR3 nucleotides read TGTGCCAGCAGCCCCCGACTGGAGCCGGAGACCCAGTACTTC. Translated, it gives CASSPRLEPETQYF.

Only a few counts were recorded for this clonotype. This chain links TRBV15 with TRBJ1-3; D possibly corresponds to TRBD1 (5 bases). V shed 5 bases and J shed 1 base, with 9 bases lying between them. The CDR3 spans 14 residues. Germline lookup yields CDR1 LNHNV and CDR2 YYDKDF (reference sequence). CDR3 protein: CATSEGLSGNTIYF. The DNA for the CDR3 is TGTGCCACCAGCGAGGGGCTGTCTGGAAACACCATATATTTT.

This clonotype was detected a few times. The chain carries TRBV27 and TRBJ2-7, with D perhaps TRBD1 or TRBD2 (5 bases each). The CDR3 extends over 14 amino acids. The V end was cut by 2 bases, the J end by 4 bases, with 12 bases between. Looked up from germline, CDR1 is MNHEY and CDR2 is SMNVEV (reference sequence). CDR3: CASSLQGRSYEQYF. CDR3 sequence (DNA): TGTGCCAGCAGTTTACAGGGACGGTCGTACGAGCAGTACTTC.

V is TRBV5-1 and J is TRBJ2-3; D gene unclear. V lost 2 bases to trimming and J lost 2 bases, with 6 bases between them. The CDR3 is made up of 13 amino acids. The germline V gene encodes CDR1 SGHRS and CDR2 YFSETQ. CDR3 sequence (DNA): TGCGCCAGCAGCTTAACGTTCACAGATACGCAGTATTTT. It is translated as CASSLTFTDTQYF.

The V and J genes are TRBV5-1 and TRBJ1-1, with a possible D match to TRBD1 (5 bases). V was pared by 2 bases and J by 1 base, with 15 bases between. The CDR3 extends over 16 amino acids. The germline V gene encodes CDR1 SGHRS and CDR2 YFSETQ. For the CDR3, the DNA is TGCGCCAGCAGCTTCTGGGTGGGGACGGGGAACACTGAAGCTTTCTTT. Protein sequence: CASSFWVGTGNTEAFF.

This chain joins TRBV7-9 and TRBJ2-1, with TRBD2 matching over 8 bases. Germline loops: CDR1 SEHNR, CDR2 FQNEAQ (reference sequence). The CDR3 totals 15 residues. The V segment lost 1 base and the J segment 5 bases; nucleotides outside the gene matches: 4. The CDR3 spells CASSLVSGSDNEQFF. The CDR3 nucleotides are TGTGCCAGCAGCTTAGTCAGCGGGAGCGACAATGAGCAGTTCTTC.